This paragraph reports one T cell receptor (beta chain). Its antigen is still unknown. Mismatch with germline at one junction end may stem from a read error. TCRdb reanalysed the 5' RACE reads using MiXCR and keeps one entry per CDR3 protein. The profile shows around 120,000 distinct CDR3 sequences, roughly a tenth of them singletons. Germline CDR1 DFQATT, CDR2 SNEGSKA (reference sequence). The CDR3 runs to 17 residues. This specimen belongs to a study of CD8 T cells in ankylosing spondylitis. Study-level points and caveats: The authors reported significant enrichment of disease-linked clones in matched ankylosing spondylitis synovial fluid. Disease-linked clones bore a CD8+ phenotype, appearing relatively rarely in peripheral blood.

Input material: blood, either unsorted or a sorted T cell fraction (not recorded which). This TCR derives from a male donor with ankylosing spondylitis or in good health (not recorded which). The chain recombines TRBV20-1 with TRBJ2-7; 11 bases match TRBD2. CDR3 sequence reads: CSSRGLAGGLGRYEQYF. As DNA, the CDR3 is TGCAGTTCTAGAGGCCTAGCGGGGGGCTTGGGGCGGTACGAGCAGTACTTC.